A single sample is the source of the 21 T cell receptor beta chains below, sequenced in a study of CD8 T cells in ankylosing spondylitis. TCRdb reanalysed the 5' RACE reads using MiXCR and keeps one entry per CDR3 protein. The profile covers some 240,000 distinct CDR3 sequences, with about 24% appearing a single time and roughly 0.67% taken by the ten largest. Material: blood, either unsorted or a sorted T cell fraction (not recorded which). Receptors originate from a male donor with ankylosing spondylitis or in good health (not recorded which).

CDR3 region: CASSLRPGGDGEQYF. In DNA form, the CDR3 reads TGCGCCAGCAGCTTGAGGCCAGGGGGCGACGGGGAGCAGTACTTC. The V and J genes are TRBV5-1 and TRBJ2-7, with 8 bases identical to TRBD1. Trimming removed 1 base from V and 7 bases from J; junction bases left unmatched: 10. The CDR3 has 15 amino acids. Germline CDR1 SGHRS, CDR2 YFSETQ. Full variable domain (missing parts from reference TRBV5-1 and TRBJ2-7): KAGVTQTPRYLIKTRGQQVTLSCSPISGHRSVSWYQQTPGQGLQFLFEYFSETQRNKGNFPGRFSGRQFSNSRSEMNVSTLELGDSALYLCASSLRPGGDGEQYFGPGTRLTVT.

This clonotype was counted only a few times. The chain has TRBV7-8 and TRBJ1-2, with D unresolved. Trimming took off 1 base at V and 8 bases at J, with 11 bases between the two ends. This CDR3 has 13 amino acids. Per germline, CDR1 SGHVS and CDR2 FQNEAQ. The CDR3 sequence: CASSLDNADGYTF. In DNA form, the CDR3 reads TGTGCCAGCAGCTTAGATAACGCCGACGGCTACACCTTC.

This clonotype was counted ten times or more. The chain carries TRBV3-1 and TRBJ2-7, with TRBD2 identical over 11 bases. Germline loops: CDR1 LGHDT, CDR2 YNNKEL (reference sequence). The CDR3 runs 16 residues. Trimming at V came to 4 bases and at J to 7 bases, leaving 12 bases not matched to a gene. CDR3 bases: TGTGCCAGCAGCCCGTCCCTAGCGGGGGGATCTACGGAGCAGTACTTC. It is translated as CASSPSLAGGSTEQYF.

In its sample, this clonotype was seen many times. V and J are TRBV7-2 and TRBJ2-3, with TRBD2 matching over 13 bases. Trimming at V came to 4 bases and at J to 6 bases, leaving 4 bases not matched to a gene. The CDR3 consists of 15 residues. Germline values: CDR1 SGHTA, CDR2 FQGNSA. The CDR3 protein is CASSSTSGGWDTQYF. The CDR3 coding sequence is TGTGCCAGCAGCTCGACTAGCGGGGGGTGGGATACGCAGTATTTT.

This clonotype was seen at least ten times. J is TRBJ2-1 and V is TRBV3-1; 9 positions agree with TRBD1. From germline, CDR1 is LGHDT and CDR2 YNNKEL (reference sequence). After removal of 4 bases from V and 7 bases from J, the junction contained 11 bases not matched to a gene. CDR3 length: 16 residues. This CDR3 reads CASSRSYLGTGNEQFF. DNA for the CDR3: TGTGCCAGCAGCCGATCTTACCTCGGGACAGGGAATGAGCAGTTCTTC.

The chain links TRBV30 to TRBJ2-1; the D gene is possibly TRBD2 (7 bases). The CDR3 length is 15 residues. The V end lost 4 bases, the J end lost 0 bases, and 13 bases lay between the germline ends. Germline CDR1 is GTSNPN and CDR2 is SVGIG (reference sequence). The CDR3 region is CAWKRGASSYNEQFF. As DNA, the CDR3 is TGTGCCTGGAAACGGGGGGCGAGCTCCTACAATGAGCAGTTCTTC. Full variable domain (missing parts from reference TRBV30 and TRBJ2-1): SQTIHQWPATLVQPVGSPLSLECTVEGTSNPNLYWYRQAAGRGLQLLFYSVGIGQISSEVPQNLSASRPQDRQFILSSKKLLLSDSGFYLCAWKRGASSYNEQFFGPGTRLTVL.

The gene calls are TRBV20-1 and TRBJ2-7, with D perhaps TRBD1 (7 bases). In germline, CDR1 is DFQATT, CDR2 SNEGSKA (reference sequence). V was shortened by 2 bases and J by 4 bases, with 15 bases between the two germline ends. The CDR3 is 14 amino acids. The CDR3 DNA sequence: TGCAGTGCTAGATTGGGCAGGGGGAGGTACGAGCAGTACTTC. It translates to CSARLGRGRYEQYF.

This clonotype was detected ten times or more. V is TRBV28 and J is TRBJ1-1; the D is unclear. This CDR3 is 14 amino acids long. Trimming stripped 6 bases from V and 5 bases from J, with 16 bases between. Germline V lookup: CDR1 MDHEN, CDR2 SYDVKM. In DNA, the CDR3 is TGTGCCAGCAGCCAGACCCACCGGGCAACTGAAGCTTTCTTT. Translated: CASSQTHRATEAFF. Variable domain in full (rest from reference TRBV28 and TRBJ1-1): DVKVTQSSRYLVKRTGEKVFLECVQDMDHENMFWYRQDPGLGLRLIYFSYDVKMKEKGDIPEGYSVSREKKERFSLILESASTNQTSMYLCASSQTHRATEAFFGQGTRLTVV.

This clonotype was counted between two and nine times. The chain carries TRBV20-1 and TRBJ2-1; TRBD2 aligns across 12 bases. The germline CDR1 and CDR2 sequences are DFQATT and SNEGSKA (reference sequence). The CDR3 contains 14 residues. Trimming removed 4 bases from V and 7 bases from J; junction bases left unmatched: 5. CDR3 in DNA: TGCAGTGCTACCCGGACTAGCGGGGAAAATGAGCAGTTCTTC. It is translated as CSATRTSGENEQFF.

The chain employs TRBV4-1 and TRBJ2-1; D unresolved. Germline values: CDR1 MGHRA, CDR2 YSYEKL. There are 15 residues in the CDR3. The V end was cut by 0 bases, the J end by 6 bases, with 12 bases between. CDR3 sequence (DNA): TGCGCCAGCAGCCAAGATGCGGCGGACGGCAATGAGCAGTTCTTC. This codes for CASSQDAADGNEQFF.

This clonotype was seen many times. The V and J genes are TRBV20-1 and TRBJ2-1, with TRBD1 matching 7 bases. Germline values: CDR1 DFQATT, CDR2 SNEGSKA (reference sequence). This CDR3 has 16 amino acids. The junction had 11 bases not matched to a gene; V was cut back by 0 bases and J by 6 bases. CDR3 loop: CSARDPKGQSGNEQFF. The CDR3 DNA is TGCAGTGCTAGAGATCCGAAGGGACAGTCGGGCAATGAGCAGTTCTTC.

This clonotype came up many times. The chain uses TRBV10-3 and TRBJ1-2, with 8 bases matching TRBD1. In germline, CDR1 is ENHRY, CDR2 SYGVKD. V lost 3 bases to trimming and J lost 7 bases; unmatched junction nucleotides: 7. The CDR3 has 14 amino acids. CDR3 amino acids: CAISDMSGGVGYTF. Here the CDR3 DNA reads TGTGCCATCAGTGATATGTCAGGGGGCGTTGGCTACACCTTC.

This clonotype was counted between two and nine times. This chain joins TRBV6-1 and TRBJ2-5; perhaps TRBD1 as D (5 bases). With 2 bases removed from V and 4 bases from J, the gap between germline ends came to 11 bases. The CDR3 length is 14 residues. Looked up from germline, CDR1 is MNHNS and CDR2 is SASEGT. The DNA of the CDR3 is TGTGCCAGCAGTGAACAGGGAAGGTCAGAGACCCAGTACTTC. As protein: CASSEQGRSETQYF.

This clonotype was counted many times. This rearrangement joins TRBV6-5 to TRBJ1-1, with 7 bases fitting TRBD1. Germline V gives CDR1 MNHEY, CDR2 SVGAGI. With 6 bases clipped from V and 9 bases from J, the junction kept 7 bases outside the gene matches. This CDR3 is built from 12 residues. The CDR3 sequence is CASSPGGPKAFF. DNA for the CDR3: TGTGCCAGCAGCCCAGGGGGGCCCAAAGCTTTCTTT.

Many counts were recorded for this clonotype. The genes are TRBV2 and TRBJ2-1; possibly TRBD1 for D (5 bases). The germline V gene has CDR1 SNHLY and CDR2 FYNNEI. V gave up 6 bases and J gave up 3 bases, with 12 bases separating them. The CDR3 totals 14 residues. The CDR3 here is CASRATTDYNEQFF. CDR3 nucleotides: TGTGCCAGCAGGGCGACGACAGACTACAATGAGCAGTTCTTC.

A few counts support this clonotype. The chain recombines TRBV20-1 with TRBJ2-5; tentatively, D is TRBD2 (6 bases). This CDR3 contains 14 residues. Germline V lookup: CDR1 DFQATT, CDR2 SNEGSKA (reference sequence). V lost 0 bases to trimming and J lost 5 bases, with 13 bases between them. The CDR3: CSARERGVRETQYF. The DNA for the CDR3 is TGCAGTGCTAGAGAACGCGGGGTGCGTGAGACCCAGTACTTC.

The rearrangement joins TRBV28 to TRBJ1-2; TRBD1 is a possible D gene (5 bases). Germline CDR1 is MDHEN and CDR2 is SYDVKM. This CDR3 spans 12 amino acids. V was cut by 7 bases and J by 4 bases, with 10 bases left in between. CDR3 bases: TGTGCCAGCATTCAGGGAGGCTATGGCTACACCTTC. Protein sequence: CASIQGGYGYTF.

This clonotype was detected a few times. This chain connects TRBV7-6 to TRBJ2-5; D uncertain. Between the trimmed V and J ends, which lost 5 bases and 0 bases, there was a span of 7 bases. In germline, CDR1 is SGHVS, CDR2 FNYEAQ. This CDR3 has 13 amino acids. This CDR3 reads CASSPTNQETQYF. CDR3 DNA: TGTGCCAGCAGCCCTACAAACCAAGAGACCCAGTACTTC.

The chain employs TRBV20-1 and TRBJ1-5; possible D gene TRBD1, 6 bases. The CDR3 contains 11 residues. The ends were cut back, 2 bases at V and 14 bases at J, with 13 bases in the middle. Germline V gives CDR1 DFQATT, CDR2 SNEGSKA (reference sequence). Written as DNA, the CDR3 is TGCAGTGCTAGACGACTGGAGGGGGAGCATTTT. Its translation: CSARRLEGEHF.

The chain links TRBV20-1 to TRBJ1-2, with 8 bases fitting TRBD1. This CDR3 region has 13 residues. Germline CDR1 is DFQATT and CDR2 is SNEGSKA (reference sequence). V lost 6 bases, J lost 7 bases, and 10 bases stayed unmatched. CDR3: CSATGTGGLGYTF. CDR3 bases: TGCAGTGCCACCGGGACAGGTGGGCTTGGCTACACCTTC.

For this clonotype: A clone one base away is much larger, so this may be a read error. The CDR3 bases are TGTGCCAGCAGTTTGGCGTCCGTGGGAAAACTGTTTTTT. Translating it yields CASSLASVGKLFF. The chain recombines TRBV12-3 or TRBV12-4 with TRBJ1-4; D is undetermined. The V end lost 3 bases, the J end lost 10 bases, and 12 bases lay between the germline ends. This CDR3 comprises 13 residues.